The 10 T cell receptor beta chains listed next were all sequenced from one sample in a study of T-cell reconstitution after alpha-beta-depleted transplantation in children. As it was prepared, the TCRbeta library received unique molecular identifiers. MiXCR, run by TCRdb on the PCR reads, gives a single entry per CDR3 protein. The profile shows approximately 400,000 distinct CDR3 sequences, roughly a tenth of them singletons. This specimen consisted of PBMCs from the stem cell graft donor, obtained from the stem cell graft. Receptors originate from a human donor who donated a stem cell graft to a child with acute myeloid leukemia.

The chain links TRBV29-1 to TRBJ2-1; D remains unclear. Germline CDR1 reads SQVTM; CDR2 reads ANQGSEA. The CDR3 is 12 residues long. V dropped 5 bases and J dropped 5 bases, with 10 bases sitting between them. The CDR3 DNA reads as TGCAGCGTTCGGTGGTGGAACAATGAGCAGTTCTTC. Translating it yields CSVRWWNNEQFF.

This clonotype was found a few times. This chain uses TRBV6-2 or TRBV6-3 with TRBJ1-1; 7 bases align to TRBD1. In germline, CDR1 is MNHEY, CDR2 SVGEGT. CDR3 length: 11 amino acids. The ends lost 6 bases at V and 8 bases at J; junction bases unmatched: 3. As DNA, the CDR3 is TGTGCCAGCAGGGACAGGTGGGAAGCTTTCTTT. Protein product: CASRDRWEAFF.

This clonotype was counted a few times. The chain has TRBV27 and TRBJ1-5; unclear D gene. V lost 0 bases, J lost 5 bases, and 8 bases lay in between. This CDR3 contains 14 residues. CDR1 and CDR2 (germline): MNHEY, SMNVEV (reference sequence). CDR3 DNA sequence: TGTGCCAGCAGTTTATCGGACGGGTATCAGCCCCAGCATTTT. Its translation is CASSLSDGYQPQHF.

The table lists this clonotype with a few counts. CDR3 protein: CASSERGDANTGELFF. CDR3 nucleotides: TGTGCCAGCAGCGAGCGGGGGGACGCGAACACCGGGGAGCTGTTTTTT. The chain has TRBV9 and TRBJ2-2, with 9 nucleotides matching TRBD2. V shed 3 bases and J 0 bases; nucleotides not matched to a gene: 3. Germline CDR1 is SGDLS and CDR2 is YYNGEE. The CDR3 runs 16 residues.

As regards this clonotype: The junction differs from germline at one of its ends, possibly a read error. The chain is built from TRBV7-7 and TRBJ2-5, with TRBD2 matching over 7 bases. This CDR3 is 14 amino acids long. Looked up from germline, CDR1 is SSHAT and CDR2 is FNYEAQ (reference sequence). The CDR3 nucleotides read TGTGCTAGCAGTCAGAGCGGGGTTGGAGAGACCCAGTACTTC. Its protein is CASSQSGVGETQYF.

The J gene is TRBJ2-1, the V gene TRBV12-3 or TRBV12-4, with a tentative D call TRBD2 (7 bases). The V end lost 5 bases, the J end lost 6 bases, and 17 bases lay between the germline ends. The CDR3 is 15 residues long. CDR3 residues: CASSKGGGGTNEQFF. DNA of the CDR3: TGTGCCAGCAGTAAGGGGGGCGGGGGCACCAATGAGCAGTTCTTC.

This clonotype was recorded a few times. The chain couples TRBV5-1 to TRBJ2-7; TRBD1 matches 7 bases. With 3 bases clipped from V and 0 bases from J, the junction kept 9 bases outside the gene matches. From germline, CDR1 is SGHRS and CDR2 YFSETQ. The length of the CDR3 is 16 residues. In DNA form, the CDR3 reads TGCGCCAGCAGCTACCTCGACAGGGACCTCTCCTACGAGCAGTACTTC. The encoded protein is CASSYLDRDLSYEQYF.

The chain recombines TRBV5-1 with TRBJ1-1; TRBD1 might be the D (5 bases). The CDR3 is 16 residues long. Germline-derived CDR1 and CDR2 are SGHRS and YFSETQ. V was trimmed by 4 bases and J by 0 bases, leaving 16 bases between them. The CDR3 is CASSHDRTIMNTEAFF. The CDR3, as DNA: TGCGCCAGCAGCCACGACAGAACCATTATGAACACTGAAGCTTTCTTT. Full variable domain (remainder filled in from reference TRBV5-1 and TRBJ1-1): KAGVTQTPRYLIKTRGQQVTLSCSPISGHRSVSWYQQTPGQGLQFLFEYFSETQRNKGNFPGRFSGRQFSNSRSEMNVSTLELGDSALYLCASSHDRTIMNTEAFFGQGTRLTVV.

This clonotype was detected only a few times. The chain employs TRBV5-1 and TRBJ2-3, with 10 bases fitting TRBD2. CDR3 length: 17 amino acids. The germline V gene encodes CDR1 SGHRS and CDR2 YFSETQ. V was clipped by 4 bases and J by 4 bases; unmatched bases: 12. This CDR3 is CASSLPGAGGNSDTQYF. The CDR3 region has the DNA TGCGCCAGCAGCCTCCCAGGAGCGGGAGGGAATTCAGATACGCAGTATTTT.

The chain links TRBV20-1 to TRBJ2-3, with 10 bases identical to TRBD1. The germline CDR1 and CDR2 sequences are DFQATT and SNEGSKA (reference sequence). V shed 6 bases and J 6 bases; nucleotides not matched to a gene: 9. The CDR3 has 14 residues. CDR3 protein: CSARGQGHPDTQYF. DNA of the CDR3: TGCAGTGCCCGGGGACAGGGGCACCCGGATACGCAGTATTTT.